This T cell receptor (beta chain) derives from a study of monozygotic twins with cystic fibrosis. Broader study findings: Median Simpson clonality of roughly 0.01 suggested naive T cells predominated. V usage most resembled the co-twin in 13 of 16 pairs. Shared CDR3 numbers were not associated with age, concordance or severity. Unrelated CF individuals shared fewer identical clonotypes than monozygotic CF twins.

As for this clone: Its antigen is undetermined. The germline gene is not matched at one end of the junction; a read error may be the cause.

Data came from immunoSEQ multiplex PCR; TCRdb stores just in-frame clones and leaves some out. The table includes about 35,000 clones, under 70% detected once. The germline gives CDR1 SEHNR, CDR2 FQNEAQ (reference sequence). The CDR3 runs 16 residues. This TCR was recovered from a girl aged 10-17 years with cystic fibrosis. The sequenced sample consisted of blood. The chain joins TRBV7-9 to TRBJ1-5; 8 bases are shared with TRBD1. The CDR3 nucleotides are TGTGCCAGCAGCCTAGCAGGGGGCGGGAAAAATCAGCCCCAGCATTTT. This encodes CASSLAGGGKNQPQHF.